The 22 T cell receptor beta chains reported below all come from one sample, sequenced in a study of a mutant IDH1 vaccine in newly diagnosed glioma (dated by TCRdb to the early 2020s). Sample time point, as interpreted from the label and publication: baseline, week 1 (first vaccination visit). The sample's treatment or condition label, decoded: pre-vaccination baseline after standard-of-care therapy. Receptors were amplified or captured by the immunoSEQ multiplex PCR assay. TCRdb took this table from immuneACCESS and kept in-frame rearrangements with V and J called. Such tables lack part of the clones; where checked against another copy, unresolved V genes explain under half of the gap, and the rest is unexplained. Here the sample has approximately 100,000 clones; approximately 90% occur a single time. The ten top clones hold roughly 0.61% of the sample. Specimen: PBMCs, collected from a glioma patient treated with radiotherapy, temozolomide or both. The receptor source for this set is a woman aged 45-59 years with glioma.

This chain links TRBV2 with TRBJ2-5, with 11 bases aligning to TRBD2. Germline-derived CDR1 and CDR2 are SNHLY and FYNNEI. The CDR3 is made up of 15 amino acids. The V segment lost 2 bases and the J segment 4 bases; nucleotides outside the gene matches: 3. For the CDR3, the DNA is TGTGCCAGCAGTGAACTAGCGGGAGGATTAGAGACCCAGTACTTC. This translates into CASSELAGGLETQYF.

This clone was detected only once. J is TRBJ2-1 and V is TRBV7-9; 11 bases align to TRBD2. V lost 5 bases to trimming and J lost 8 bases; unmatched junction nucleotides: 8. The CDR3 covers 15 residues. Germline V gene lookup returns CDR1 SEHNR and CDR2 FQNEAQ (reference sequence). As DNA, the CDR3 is TGTGCCAGCAGCCGTTCTAGCGGGAGGAACGATGAGCAGTTCTTC. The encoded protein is CASSRSSGRNDEQFF.

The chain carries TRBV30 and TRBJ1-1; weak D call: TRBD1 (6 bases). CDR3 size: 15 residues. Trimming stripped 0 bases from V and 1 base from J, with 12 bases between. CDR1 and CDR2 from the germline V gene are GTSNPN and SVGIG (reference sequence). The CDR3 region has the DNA TGTGCCTGGAGTGTATCGGGGGCCGGGAACACTGAAGCTTTCTTT. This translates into CAWSVSGAGNTEAFF.

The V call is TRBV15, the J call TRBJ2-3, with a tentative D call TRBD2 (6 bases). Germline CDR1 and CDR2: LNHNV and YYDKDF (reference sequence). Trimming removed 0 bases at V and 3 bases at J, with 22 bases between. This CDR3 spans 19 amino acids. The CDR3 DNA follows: TGTGCCACCAGCAGAGATCCCCCCTACGGGGGAGTGAGAACAGATACGCAGTATTTT. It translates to CATSRDPPYGGVRTDTQYF.

This chain's CDR3 is CASSPGTRGTDTQYF. For the CDR3, the DNA is TGTGCCAGCAGCCCCGGGACCAGGGGCACAGATACGCAGTATTTT. The rearrangement links TRBV7-9 to TRBJ2-3, with D perhaps given as TRBD1 or TRBD2 (5 bases each). V lost 5 bases and J lost 1, with 13 bases in between. Germline CDR1 reads SEHNR; CDR2 reads FQNEAQ (reference sequence). The CDR3 spans 15 residues.

The CDR3 loop is CASSLARGGETQYF. DNA for the CDR3: TGTGCCAGCAGCTTAGCACGGGGTGGAGAGACCCAGTACTTC. The chain joins TRBV7-8 to TRBJ2-5, with D maybe TRBD2 (5 bases). From germline, CDR1 is SGHVS and CDR2 FQNEAQ. The CDR3 covers 14 residues. V was cut by 0 bases and J by 4 bases, with 9 bases left in between.

The CDR3 DNA reads TGCGCCAGCAGCTTCGGACTAGCGGAGAATGAGCAGTTCTTC. Translating it yields CASSFGLAENEQFF. The V gene is TRBV5-1, the J gene TRBJ2-1, with 10 bases aligning to TRBD2. Germline values: CDR1 SGHRS, CDR2 YFSETQ. The CDR3 has 14 residues. V shed 2 bases, J shed 7 bases, and the junction held 3 bases outside the gene matches.

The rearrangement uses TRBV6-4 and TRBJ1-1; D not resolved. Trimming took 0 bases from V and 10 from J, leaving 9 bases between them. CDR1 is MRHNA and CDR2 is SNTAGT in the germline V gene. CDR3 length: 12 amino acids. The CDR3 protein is CASSDSSMVAFF. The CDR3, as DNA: TGTGCCAGCAGTGACTCGAGTATGGTAGCTTTCTTT.

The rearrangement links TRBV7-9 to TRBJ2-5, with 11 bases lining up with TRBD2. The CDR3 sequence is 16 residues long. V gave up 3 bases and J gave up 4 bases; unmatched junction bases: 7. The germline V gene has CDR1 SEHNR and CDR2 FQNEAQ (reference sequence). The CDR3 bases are TGTGCCAGCAGCTTGGTAGCGGGAGGGCCCGGAGAGACCCAGTACTTC. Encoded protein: CASSLVAGGPGETQYF.

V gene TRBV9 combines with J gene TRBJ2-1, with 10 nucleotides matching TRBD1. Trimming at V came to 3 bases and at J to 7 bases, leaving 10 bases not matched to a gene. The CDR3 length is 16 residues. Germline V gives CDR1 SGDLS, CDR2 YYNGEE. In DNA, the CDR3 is TGTGCCAGCAGCGAGGGACAGGGGAGAGGATGGAATGAGCAGTTCTTC. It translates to CASSEGQGRGWNEQFF.

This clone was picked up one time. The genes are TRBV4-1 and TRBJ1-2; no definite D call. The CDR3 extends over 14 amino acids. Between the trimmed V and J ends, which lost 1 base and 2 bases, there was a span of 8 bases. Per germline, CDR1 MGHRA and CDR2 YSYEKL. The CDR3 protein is CASSQVAENYGYTF. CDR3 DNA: TGCGCCAGCAGCCAAGTGGCAGAGAACTATGGCTACACCTTC.

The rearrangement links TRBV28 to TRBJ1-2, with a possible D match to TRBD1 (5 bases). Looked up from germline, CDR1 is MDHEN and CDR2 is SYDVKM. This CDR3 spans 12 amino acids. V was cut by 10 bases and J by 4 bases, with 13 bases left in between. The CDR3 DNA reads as TGTGCCACCACCCTGGGGGGCTATGGCTACACCTTC. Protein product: CATTLGGYGYTF.

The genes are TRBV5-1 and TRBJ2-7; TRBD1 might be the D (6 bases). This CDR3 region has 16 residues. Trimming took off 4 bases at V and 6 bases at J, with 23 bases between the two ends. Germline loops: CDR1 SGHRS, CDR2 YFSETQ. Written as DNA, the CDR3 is TGCGCCAGCAGCACCGGGACACATCTTACTGGGAGCGAGCAGTACTTC. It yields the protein CASSTGTHLTGSEQYF.

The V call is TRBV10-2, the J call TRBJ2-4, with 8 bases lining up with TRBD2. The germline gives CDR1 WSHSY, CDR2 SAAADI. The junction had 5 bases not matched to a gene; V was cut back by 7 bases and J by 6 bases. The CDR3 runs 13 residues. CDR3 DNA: TGCGCCAGCATCGCGGGGGGTGGAAACATTCAGTACTTC. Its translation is CASIAGGGNIQYF.

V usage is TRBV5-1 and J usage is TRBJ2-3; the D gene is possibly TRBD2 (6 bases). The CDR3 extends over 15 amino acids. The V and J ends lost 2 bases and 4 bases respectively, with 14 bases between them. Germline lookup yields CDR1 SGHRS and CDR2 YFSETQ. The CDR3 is CASSFFPGGADTQYF. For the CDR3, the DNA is TGCGCCAGCAGCTTCTTTCCCGGGGGTGCAGATACGCAGTATTTT. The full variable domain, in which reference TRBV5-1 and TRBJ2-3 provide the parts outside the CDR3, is KAGVTQTPRYLIKTRGQQVTLSCSPISGHRSVSWYQQTPGQGLQFLFEYFSETQRNKGNFPGRFSGRQFSNSRSEMNVSTLELGDSALYLCASSFFPGGADTQYFGPGTRLTVL.

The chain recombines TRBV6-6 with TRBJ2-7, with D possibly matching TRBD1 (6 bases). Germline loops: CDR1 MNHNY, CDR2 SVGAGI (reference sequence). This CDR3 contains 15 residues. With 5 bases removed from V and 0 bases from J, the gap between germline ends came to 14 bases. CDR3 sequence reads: CASSLVQGYSYEQYF. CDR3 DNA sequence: TGTGCCAGCAGTCTAGTACAGGGATACTCCTACGAGCAGTACTTC.

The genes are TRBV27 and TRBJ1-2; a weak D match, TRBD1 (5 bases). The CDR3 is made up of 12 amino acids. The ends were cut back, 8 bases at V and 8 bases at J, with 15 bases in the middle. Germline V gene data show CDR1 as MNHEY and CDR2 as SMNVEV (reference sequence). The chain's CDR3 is CASFQAGAGYTF. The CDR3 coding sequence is TGTGCCAGCTTCCAGGCCGGGGCCGGCTACACCTTC.

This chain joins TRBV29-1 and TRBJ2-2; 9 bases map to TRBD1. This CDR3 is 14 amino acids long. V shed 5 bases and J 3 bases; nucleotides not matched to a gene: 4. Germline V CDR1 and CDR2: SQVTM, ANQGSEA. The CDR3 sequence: CSVMTGGDTGELFF. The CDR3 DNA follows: TGCAGCGTTATGACAGGGGGGGACACCGGGGAGCTGTTTTTT.

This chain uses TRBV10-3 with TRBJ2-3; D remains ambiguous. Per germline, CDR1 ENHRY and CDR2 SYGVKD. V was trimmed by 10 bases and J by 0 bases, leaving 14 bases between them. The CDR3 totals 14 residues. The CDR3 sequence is CATRRLISTDTQYF. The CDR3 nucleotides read TGTGCCACAAGACGGCTAATAAGCACAGATACGCAGTATTTT.

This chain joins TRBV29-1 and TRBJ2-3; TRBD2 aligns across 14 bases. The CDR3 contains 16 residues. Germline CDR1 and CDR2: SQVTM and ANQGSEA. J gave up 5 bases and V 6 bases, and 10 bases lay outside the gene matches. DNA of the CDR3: TGCAGCGTCGCCCCGGGACTAGCGGGAGAGGTAGATACGCAGTATTTT. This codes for CSVAPGLAGEVDTQYF.

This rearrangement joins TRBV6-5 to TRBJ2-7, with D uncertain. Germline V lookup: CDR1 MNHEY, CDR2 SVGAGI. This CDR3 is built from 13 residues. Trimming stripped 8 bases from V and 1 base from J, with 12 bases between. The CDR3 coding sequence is TGTGCCAGCTCCCCTGACGGATCCTACGAGCAGTACTTC. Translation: CASSPDGSYEQYF.

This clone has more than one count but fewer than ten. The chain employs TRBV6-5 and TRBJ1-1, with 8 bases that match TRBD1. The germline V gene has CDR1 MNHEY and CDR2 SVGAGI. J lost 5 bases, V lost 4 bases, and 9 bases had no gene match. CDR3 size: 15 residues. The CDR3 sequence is CASSSRTGRWTEAFF. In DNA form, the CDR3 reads TGTGCCAGCAGTTCCCGGACAGGGAGGTGGACTGAAGCTTTCTTT.